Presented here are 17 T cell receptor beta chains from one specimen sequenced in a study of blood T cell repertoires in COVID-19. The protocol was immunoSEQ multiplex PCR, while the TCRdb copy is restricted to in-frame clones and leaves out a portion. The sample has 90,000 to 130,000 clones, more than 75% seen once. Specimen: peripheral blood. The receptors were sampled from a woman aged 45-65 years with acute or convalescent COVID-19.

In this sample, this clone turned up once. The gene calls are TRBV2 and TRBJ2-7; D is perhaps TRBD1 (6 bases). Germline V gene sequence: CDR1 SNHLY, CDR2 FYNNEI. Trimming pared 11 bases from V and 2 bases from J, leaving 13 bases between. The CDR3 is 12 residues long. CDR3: CAGKTGTYEQYF. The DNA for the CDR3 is TGTGCCGGCAAGACAGGAACCTACGAGCAGTACTTC.

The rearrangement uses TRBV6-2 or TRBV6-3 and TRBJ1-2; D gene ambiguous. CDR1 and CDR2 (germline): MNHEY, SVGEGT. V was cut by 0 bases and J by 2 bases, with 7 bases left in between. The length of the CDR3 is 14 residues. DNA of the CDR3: TGTGCCAGCAGTTACTCGGAGCAGAACTATGGCTACACCTTC. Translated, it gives CASSYSEQNYGYTF.

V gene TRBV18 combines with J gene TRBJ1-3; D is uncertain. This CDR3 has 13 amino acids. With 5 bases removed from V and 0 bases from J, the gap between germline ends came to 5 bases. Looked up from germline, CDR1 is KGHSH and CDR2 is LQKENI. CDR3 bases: TGTGCCAGCTCAGCGGTCTCTGGAAACACCATATATTTT. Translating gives CASSAVSGNTIYF.

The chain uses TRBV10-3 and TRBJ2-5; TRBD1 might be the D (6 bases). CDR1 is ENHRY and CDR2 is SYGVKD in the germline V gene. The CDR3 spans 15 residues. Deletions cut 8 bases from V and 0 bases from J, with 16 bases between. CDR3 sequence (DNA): TGTGCCATCGGATCACAGGGTTTCAACCAAGAGACCCAGTACTTC. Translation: CAIGSQGFNQETQYF.

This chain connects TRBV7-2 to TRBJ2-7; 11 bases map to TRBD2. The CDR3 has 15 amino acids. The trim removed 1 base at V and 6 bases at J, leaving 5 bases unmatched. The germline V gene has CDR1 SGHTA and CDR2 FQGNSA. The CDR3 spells CASSLELGLAVEQYF. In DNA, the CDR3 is TGTGCCAGCAGCTTAGAGCTGGGACTAGCGGTCGAGCAGTACTTC.

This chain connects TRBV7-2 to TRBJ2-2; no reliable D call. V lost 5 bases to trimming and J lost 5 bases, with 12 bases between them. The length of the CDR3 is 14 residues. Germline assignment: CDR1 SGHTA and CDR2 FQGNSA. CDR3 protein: CASSPLSVTGELFF. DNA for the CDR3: TGTGCCAGCAGCCCTCTCTCAGTGACCGGGGAGCTGTTTTTT.

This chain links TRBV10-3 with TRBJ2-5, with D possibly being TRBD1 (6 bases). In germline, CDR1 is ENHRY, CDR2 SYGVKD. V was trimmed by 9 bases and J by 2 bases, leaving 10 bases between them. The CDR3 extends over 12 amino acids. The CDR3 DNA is TGTGCCATTGGACAGAGGCAAGAGACCCAGTACTTC. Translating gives CAIGQRQETQYF.

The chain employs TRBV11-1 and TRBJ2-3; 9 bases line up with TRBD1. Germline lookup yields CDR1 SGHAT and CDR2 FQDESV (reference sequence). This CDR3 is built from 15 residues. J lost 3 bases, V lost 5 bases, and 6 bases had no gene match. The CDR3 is CASSEDGTGTDTQYF. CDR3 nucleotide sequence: TGTGCCAGCAGCGAAGACGGGACAGGGACAGATACGCAGTATTTT.

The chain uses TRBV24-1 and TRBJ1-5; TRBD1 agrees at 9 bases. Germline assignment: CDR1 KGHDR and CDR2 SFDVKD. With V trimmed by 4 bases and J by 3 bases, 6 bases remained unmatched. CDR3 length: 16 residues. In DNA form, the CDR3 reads TGTGCCACCAGTGACCCGGGACAGGGAGACAATCAGCCCCAGCATTTT. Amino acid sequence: CATSDPGQGDNQPQHF.

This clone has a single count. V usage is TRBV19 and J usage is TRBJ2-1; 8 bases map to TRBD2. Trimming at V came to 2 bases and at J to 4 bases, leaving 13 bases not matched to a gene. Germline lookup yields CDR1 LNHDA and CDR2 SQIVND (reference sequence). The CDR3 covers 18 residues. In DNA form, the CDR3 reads TGTGCCAGTAGTATAAGGGGGGGAGTGCAGCGGGAGTACAATGAGCAGTTCTTC. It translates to CASSIRGGVQREYNEQFF.

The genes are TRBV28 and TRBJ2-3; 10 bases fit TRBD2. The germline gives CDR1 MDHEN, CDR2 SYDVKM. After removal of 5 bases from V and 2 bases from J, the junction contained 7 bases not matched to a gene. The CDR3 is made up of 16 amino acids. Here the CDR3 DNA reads TGTGCCAGCAGTCCGCTAGCGGGAGTATTCACAGATACGCAGTATTTT. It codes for CASSPLAGVFTDTQYF.

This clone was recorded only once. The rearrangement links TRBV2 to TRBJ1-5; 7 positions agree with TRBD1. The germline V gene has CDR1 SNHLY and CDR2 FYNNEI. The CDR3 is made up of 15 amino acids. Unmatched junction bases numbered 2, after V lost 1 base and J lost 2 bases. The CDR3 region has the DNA TGTGCCAGCAGTGAAGATCAGGGGGGCAATCAGCCCCAGCATTTT. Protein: CASSEDQGGNQPQHF. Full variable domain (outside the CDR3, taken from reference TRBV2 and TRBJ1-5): EPEVTQTPSHQVTQMGQEVILRCVPISNHLYFYWYRQILGQKVEFLVSFYNNEISEKSEIFDDQFSVERPDGSNFTLKIRSTKLEDSAMYFCASSEDQGGNQPQHFGDGTRLSIL.

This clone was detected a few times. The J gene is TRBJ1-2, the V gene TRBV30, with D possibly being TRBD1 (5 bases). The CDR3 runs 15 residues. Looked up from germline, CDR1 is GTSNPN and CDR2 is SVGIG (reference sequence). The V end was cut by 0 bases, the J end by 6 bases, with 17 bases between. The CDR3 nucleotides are TGTGCCTGGAGTGTCAGTTGGGGGAGGGCAGATGGCTACACCTTC. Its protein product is CAWSVSWGRADGYTF.

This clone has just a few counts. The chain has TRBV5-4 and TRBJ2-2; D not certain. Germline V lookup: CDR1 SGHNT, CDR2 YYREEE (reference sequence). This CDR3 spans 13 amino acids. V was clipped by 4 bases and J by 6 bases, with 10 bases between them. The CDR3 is CASSAEFAGELFF. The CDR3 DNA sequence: TGTGCCAGCAGCGCGGAGTTCGCCGGGGAGCTGTTTTTT.

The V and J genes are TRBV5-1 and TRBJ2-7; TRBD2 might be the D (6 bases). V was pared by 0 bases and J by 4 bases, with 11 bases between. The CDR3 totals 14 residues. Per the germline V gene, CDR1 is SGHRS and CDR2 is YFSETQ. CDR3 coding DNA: TGCGCCAGCAGCTTGGGCGGGAATGGGTACGAGCAGTACTTC. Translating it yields CASSLGGNGYEQYF. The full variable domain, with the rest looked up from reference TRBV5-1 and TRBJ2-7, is KAGVTQTPRYLIKTRGQQVTLSCSPISGHRSVSWYQQTPGQGLQFLFEYFSETQRNKGNFPGRFSGRQFSNSRSEMNVSTLELGDSALYLCASSLGGNGYEQYFGPGTRLTVT.

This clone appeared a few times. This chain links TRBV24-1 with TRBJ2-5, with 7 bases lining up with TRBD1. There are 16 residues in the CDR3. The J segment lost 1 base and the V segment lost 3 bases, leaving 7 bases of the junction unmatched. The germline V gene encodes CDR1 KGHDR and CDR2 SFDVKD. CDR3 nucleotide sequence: TGTGCCACCAGTGATCGTACGACAGGGCTCCAAGAGACCCAGTACTTC. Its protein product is CATSDRTTGLQETQYF.

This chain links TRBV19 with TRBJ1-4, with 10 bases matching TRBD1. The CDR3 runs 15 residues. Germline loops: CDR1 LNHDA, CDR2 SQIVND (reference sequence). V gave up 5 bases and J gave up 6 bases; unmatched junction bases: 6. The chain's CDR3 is CASSSRTGGDEKLFF. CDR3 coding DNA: TGTGCCAGTAGTTCACGGACAGGGGGTGATGAAAAACTGTTTTTT.